Below, 24 T cell receptor beta chains from the same sample are listed, as sequenced in a study of T-cell reconstitution after alpha-beta-depleted transplantation in children. For TCRbeta, the library was prepared with unique molecular identifiers. TCRdb re-derived calls from the PCR reads in MiXCR, one entry per CDR3 protein. The sample lists some 500,000 distinct CDR3 sequences, around 20% occurring once. This specimen was PBMCs from the stem cell graft donor, taken from the stem cell graft. These receptor sequences come from a human donor who donated a stem cell graft to a child with acute lymphoblastic leukemia.

The genes are TRBV30 and TRBJ2-5, with D unresolved. CDR1 GTSNPN and CDR2 SVGIG come from the germline V gene (reference sequence). The CDR3 has 11 residues. The ends were cut back, 4 bases at V and 5 bases at J, with 8 bases in the middle. CDR3 coding DNA: TGTGCCTGGATTTTTCGGGAGACCCAGTACTTC. Translating it yields CAWIFRETQYF.

This clonotype has just a few counts. J is TRBJ2-5 and V is TRBV10-3; the match to TRBD1 covers 7 bases. This CDR3 spans 14 amino acids. Trimming removed 6 bases from V and 4 bases from J; junction bases left unmatched: 8. Germline V gene lookup returns CDR1 ENHRY and CDR2 SYGVKD. CDR3 in DNA: TGTGCCATCAGCCCGACAGGGAACGGAGAGACCCAGTACTTC. Amino acid sequence: CAISPTGNGETQYF.

This clonotype appeared a few times. The J gene is TRBJ1-4, the V gene TRBV29-1; D call uncertain. V lost 6 bases and J 3 bases, leaving 14 bases between the germline ends. From germline, CDR1 is SQVTM and CDR2 ANQGSEA. This CDR3 is 14 amino acids long. The CDR3 spells CSVEDGVANEKLFF. The DNA for the CDR3 is TGCAGCGTGGAGGACGGCGTGGCTAATGAAAAACTGTTTTTT.

The chain uses TRBV3-1 and TRBJ2-7; the D gene could be TRBD1 or TRBD2 (5 bases each). CDR3 length: 15 amino acids. The V end was cut by 5 bases, the J end by 0 bases, with 14 bases between. In germline, CDR1 is LGHDT, CDR2 YNNKEL (reference sequence). CDR3 region: CASSFGTESSYEQYF. Here the CDR3 DNA reads TGTGCCAGCAGCTTTGGGACCGAGAGCTCCTACGAGCAGTACTTC.

The chain couples TRBV18 to TRBJ2-2; D is possibly TRBD1 or TRBD2 (5 bases each). The CDR3 consists of 16 residues. The germline V gene encodes CDR1 KGHSH and CDR2 LQKENI. Trimming shortened V by 4 bases and J by 1 base, and 13 bases separated the two germline ends. The CDR3 sequence is CASSLTGPLNTGELFF. In DNA, the CDR3 is TGTGCCAGCTCACTCACGGGACCCTTGAACACCGGGGAGCTGTTTTTT. The entire variable domain, with the rest obtained from reference TRBV18 and TRBJ2-2, is as follows: NAGVMQNPRHLVRRRGQEARLRCSPMKGHSHVYWYRQLPEEGLKFMVYLQKENIIDESGMPKERFSAEFPKEGPSILRIQQVVRGDSAAYFCASSLTGPLNTGELFFGEGSRLTVL.

This chain links TRBV12-3 or TRBV12-4 with TRBJ1-1, with D perhaps matching TRBD1 (6 bases). The V end lost 6 bases, the J end lost 5 bases, and 19 bases lay between the germline ends. The CDR3 length is 15 residues. The CDR3 nucleotides are TGTGCCAGCAGCCCGGGAACTGGGGGCTTAACTGAAGCTTTCTTT. This gives the protein CASSPGTGGLTEAFF.

The chain uses TRBV11-2 and TRBJ1-3, with unresolved D. The V end was cut by 0 bases, the J end by 0 bases, with 9 bases between. The CDR3 spans 16 residues. In germline, CDR1 is SGHAT, CDR2 FQNNGV. The CDR3, as DNA: TGTGCCAGCAGCTTAGATCCCGGAACCTCTGGAAACACCATATATTTT. Residues: CASSLDPGTSGNTIYF.

This chain connects TRBV15 to TRBJ1-1, with TRBD1 as a possible D gene (5 bases). The CDR3 length is 17 residues. Germline assignment: CDR1 LNHNV and CDR2 YYDKDF (reference sequence). V was cut by 2 bases and J by 0 bases, with 16 bases left in between. The CDR3 loop is CATSRSATATVNTEAFF. The CDR3 DNA follows: TGTGCCACCAGCAGATCTGCGACAGCCACTGTGAACACTGAAGCTTTCTTT.

This chain links TRBV29-1 with TRBJ2-3; TRBD2 is a possible D gene (5 bases). Germline values: CDR1 SQVTM, CDR2 ANQGSEA. V was trimmed by 3 bases and J by 0 bases, leaving 10 bases between them. The CDR3 length is 14 residues. The CDR3 sequence: CSVDGSLSTDTQYF. CDR3 nucleotide sequence: TGCAGCGTTGATGGGAGTCTGAGCACAGATACGCAGTATTTT.

The chain employs TRBV7-8 and TRBJ1-1; weak D call: TRBD1 (6 bases). This CDR3 comprises 14 residues. Trimming shortened V by 1 base and J by 4 bases, and 10 bases separated the two germline ends. Germline-derived CDR1 and CDR2 are SGHVS and FQNEAQ. The chain's CDR3 is CASSLEGGATEAFF. CDR3 coding DNA: TGTGCCAGCAGCTTAGAAGGGGGGGCCACTGAAGCTTTCTTT.

This clonotype was seen more than once but under ten times. This chain connects TRBV20-1 to TRBJ1-2, with a tentative D call TRBD1 (5 bases). The germline gives CDR1 DFQATT, CDR2 SNEGSKA (reference sequence). Trimming pared 4 bases from V and 6 bases from J, leaving 9 bases between. The CDR3 consists of 11 residues. CDR3 nucleotide sequence: TGCAGTGCTACCGGGACGGATGGCTACACCTTC. It encodes CSATGTDGYTF.

This chain links TRBV12-3 or TRBV12-4 with TRBJ2-1; 8 nucleotides agree with TRBD2. V trimming: 6 bases; J trimming: 2 bases; junction bases outside the gene matches: 6. This CDR3 is built from 15 residues. CDR3 in amino acids: CASRGRTSPYNEQFF. As DNA, the CDR3 is TGTGCCAGCAGGGGAAGGACTAGCCCCTACAATGAGCAGTTCTTC.

The genes are TRBV3-1 and TRBJ1-5, with a weak D call TRBD1 (5 bases). Germline V gene data show CDR1 as LGHDT and CDR2 as YNNKEL (reference sequence). This CDR3 contains 16 residues. Trimming removed 0 bases at V and 6 bases at J, with 15 bases between. CDR3 amino acids: CASSQEAGARGQPQHF. As DNA, the CDR3 is TGTGCCAGCAGCCAAGAGGCCGGGGCGCGGGGTCAGCCCCAGCATTTT.

There are a few counts of this clonotype. The chain couples TRBV5-1 to TRBJ2-1; a possible D gene is TRBD2 (5 bases). The CDR3 has 15 amino acids. Germline CDR1 is SGHRS and CDR2 is YFSETQ. V was clipped by 1 base and J by 1 base, with 9 bases between them. The CDR3 protein is CASSLIRDSYNEQFF. CDR3 nucleotides: TGCGCCAGCAGCTTGATTCGGGATTCCTACAATGAGCAGTTCTTC.

This chain links TRBV13 with TRBJ1-1; 7 bases fit TRBD1. With 4 bases clipped from V and 5 bases from J, the junction kept 7 bases outside the gene matches. Germline V gene lookup returns CDR1 PRHDT and CDR2 FYEKMQ (reference sequence). The CDR3 runs 14 residues. The DNA of the CDR3 is TGTGCCAGCAGCTCACGACAGGGCTGGACTGAAGCTTTCTTT. Amino acids: CASSSRQGWTEAFF.

This clonotype appeared a few times. The chain employs TRBV27 and TRBJ1-5; D is undetermined. Germline V lookup: CDR1 MNHEY, CDR2 SMNVEV (reference sequence). V was cut by 8 bases and J by 0 bases, with 11 bases left in between. The CDR3 runs to 14 residues. This CDR3 reads CASQLGASNQPQHF. The CDR3, as DNA: TGTGCCAGCCAACTGGGAGCTAGCAATCAGCCCCAGCATTTT.

This chain joins TRBV20-1 and TRBJ1-1; D perhaps matches TRBD1 (5 bases). This CDR3 has 14 residues. Trimming took 0 bases from V and 8 from J, leaving 16 bases between them. Germline V gene lookup returns CDR1 DFQATT and CDR2 SNEGSKA (reference sequence). The chain's CDR3 is CSARDRGGRNEAFF. CDR3 bases: TGCAGTGCTAGAGATCGCGGGGGGAGGAACGAAGCTTTCTTT.

This clonotype was counted only a few times. The rearrangement joins TRBV14 to TRBJ2-7, with TRBD2 identical over 8 bases. CDR1 and CDR2 from the germline V gene are SGHDN and FVKESK. The junction had 10 bases not matched to a gene; V was cut back by 4 bases and J by 2 bases. CDR3 length: 16 amino acids. For the CDR3, the DNA is TGTGCCAGCAGCCGACAGACTAGCGCGAGAGCCTACGAGCAGTACTTC. Translation: CASSRQTSARAYEQYF.

Comments on this clonotype: Relative to the germline gene, one junction end is altered; a read error may explain this. The chain is built from TRBV7-3 and TRBJ2-6; D may be TRBD1 (7 bases). The germline gives CDR1 SGHTA, CDR2 FQGTGA. The length of the CDR3 is 17 residues. CDR3 in DNA: TGTGCCAGCAGCTCCAGGGGGGTAGGCTCTGGGGCCAACGGCCTGACTTTC. Translating gives CASSSRGVGSGANGLTF.

The chain combines TRBV5-1 with TRBJ2-7; perhaps D is TRBD1 or TRBD2 (5 bases each). V was pared by 7 bases and J by 2 bases, with 16 bases between. The CDR3 loop spans 14 amino acids. Germline CDR1 SGHRS, CDR2 YFSETQ. The CDR3 sequence is CASQGSGRTYEQYF. As DNA, the CDR3 is TGCGCCAGCCAGGGATCGGGAAGGACCTACGAGCAGTACTTC.

This clonotype has just a few counts. The rearrangement joins TRBV15 to TRBJ1-1; maybe TRBD1 (6 bases). V was clipped by 4 bases and J by 4 bases, with 16 bases between them. The V gene's germline CDR1 is LNHNV and CDR2 YYDKDF (reference sequence). This CDR3 is built from 15 residues. CDR3 in amino acids: CATSIGGAGPTEAFF. The CDR3 bases are TGTGCCACCAGCATTGGGGGGGCAGGACCCACTGAAGCTTTCTTT.

In this sample, this clonotype turned up a few times. In DNA, the CDR3 is TGTGCCAGCAGCTCGCGGGGCCTCATTGATACGCAGTATTTT. Protein product: CASSSRGLIDTQYF. The chain is built from TRBV7-2 and TRBJ2-3; a possible D gene is TRBD2 (6 bases). Germline V gene data show CDR1 as SGHTA and CDR2 as FQGNSA. The length of the CDR3 is 14 residues. Trimming took off 4 bases at V and 6 bases at J, with 14 bases between the two ends.

This chain connects TRBV12-3 or TRBV12-4 to TRBJ2-5, with 9 bases identical to TRBD2. The CDR3 consists of 15 residues. The junction had 10 bases not matched to a gene; V was cut back by 6 bases and J by 5 bases. CDR3 DNA sequence: TGTGCCAGCAGCCGACACCCTAGCGGGATGGAGACCCAGTACTTC. It specifies CASSRHPSGMETQYF.

This clonotype was counted a few times. The genes are TRBV11-2 and TRBJ2-1, with 16 bases aligning to TRBD2. This CDR3 has 12 amino acids. From germline, CDR1 is SGHAT and CDR2 FQNNGV. The trim removed 9 bases at V and 10 bases at J, leaving 0 bases unmatched. CDR3 sequence: CARGLAGGEQFF. The CDR3 nucleotides are TGTGCCAGGGGACTAGCGGGGGGGGAGCAGTTCTTC.